The T cell receptor beta chain described here comes from a study of blood T cell repertoires in COVID-19. The overall study: Both acute and convalescent COVID-19 samples were obtained from the United States, Italy and Spain. PBMCs, B-cell-depleted T cells, or T cells provided the cDNA or gDNA that made up the material.

This table comes from immunoSEQ multiplex PCR, and its TCRdb copy is limited to in-frame clones, with some not included. In the table there are fewer than 600,000 clones, approximately 90% of which are singletons. Allocation to cohorts depended on clinical history reported by the participants. This CDR3 region has 16 residues. After removal of 4 bases from V and 5 bases from J, the junction contained 5 bases not matched to a gene. Germline-derived CDR1 and CDR2 are SGHTA and FQGNSA. The V call is TRBV7-2, the J call TRBJ2-1; 13 nucleotides agree with TRBD2. The sequence was collected from a woman between 35 and 50 years old who had recovered from COVID-19. The sequenced sample was PBMCs or T cells enriched from blood (not recorded which). Written as DNA, the CDR3 is TGTGCCAGCAGCTCGCAGGGACTAGCGGGACACAATGAGCAGTTCTTC. The encoded protein is CASSSQGLAGHNEQFF. Full variable domain (outside the CDR3, taken from reference TRBV7-2 and TRBJ2-1): GAGVSQSPSNKVTEKGKDVELRCDPISGHTALYWYRQSLGQGLEFLIYFQGNSAPDKSGLPSDRFSAERTGGSVSTLTIQRTQQEDSAVYLCASSSQGLAGHNEQFFGPGTRLTVL.